The clone carrying this T cell receptor beta chain has more than one count but fewer than ten. Its antigen is unknown. Scientists amplified the TCR beta CDR3 regions from RNA transcripts. HTBI primers served in a first-round RT-PCR, which a second-round multiplex PCR followed. MiXCR was run by TCRdb on the multiplex PCR reads, yielding one entry per CDR3 protein. The data show 300,000 to 350,000 distinct CDR3 sequences, with roughly 17% seen just once and 9% to 15% held by the top ten. The data derive from a study of Graves' ophthalmopathy and Graves' hyperthyroidism. General study findings and limits: Blood shared most expanded thyroid clonotypes above 0.001 frequency.

This TCR came from an adult man with Graves' ophthalmopathy. The material sequenced was peripheral blood.

CDR3 loop: CASSLFSNSHYGYTF. CDR3 coding DNA: TGTGCCAGCAGCTTATTTTCCAACTCCCACTATGGCTACACCTTC. V is TRBV7-2 and J is TRBJ1-2; D not certain. The V gene's germline CDR1 is SGHTA and CDR2 FQGNSA. V was clipped by 2 bases and J by 3 bases, with 13 bases between them. This CDR3 is built from 15 residues.